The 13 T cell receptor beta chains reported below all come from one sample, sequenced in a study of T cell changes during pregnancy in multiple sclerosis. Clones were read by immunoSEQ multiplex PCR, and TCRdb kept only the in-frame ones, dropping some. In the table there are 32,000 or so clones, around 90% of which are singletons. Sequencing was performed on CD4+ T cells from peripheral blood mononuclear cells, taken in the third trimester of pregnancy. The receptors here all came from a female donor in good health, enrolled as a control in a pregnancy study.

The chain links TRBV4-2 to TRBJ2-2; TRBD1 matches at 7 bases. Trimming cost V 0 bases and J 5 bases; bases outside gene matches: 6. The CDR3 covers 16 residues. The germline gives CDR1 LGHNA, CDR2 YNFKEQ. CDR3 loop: CASSQERGRGTGELFF. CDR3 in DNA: TGTGCCAGCAGCCAAGAGAGAGGCAGGGGGACCGGGGAGCTGTTTTTT.

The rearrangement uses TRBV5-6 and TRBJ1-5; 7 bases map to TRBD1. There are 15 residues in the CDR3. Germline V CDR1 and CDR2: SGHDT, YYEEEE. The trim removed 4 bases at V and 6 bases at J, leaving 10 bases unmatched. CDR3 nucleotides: TGTGCCAGCAGCCAGGGACAGTACGCCGGTCAGCCCCAGCATTTT. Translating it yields CASSQGQYAGQPQHF.

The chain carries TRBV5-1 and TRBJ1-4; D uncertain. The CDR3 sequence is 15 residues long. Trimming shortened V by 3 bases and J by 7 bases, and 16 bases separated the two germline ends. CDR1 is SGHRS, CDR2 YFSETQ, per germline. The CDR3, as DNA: TGCGCCAGCAGCTACATGACCGGGTTCCGTGAAAAACTGTTTTTT. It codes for CASSYMTGFREKLFF.

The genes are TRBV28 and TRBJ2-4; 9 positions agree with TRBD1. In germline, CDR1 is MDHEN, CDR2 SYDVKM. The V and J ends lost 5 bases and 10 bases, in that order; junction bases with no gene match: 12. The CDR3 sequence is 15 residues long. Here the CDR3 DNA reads TGTGCCAGCAGTGCATTACAGGGGGCCGGGATGATTCAGTACTTC. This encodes CASSALQGAGMIQYF.

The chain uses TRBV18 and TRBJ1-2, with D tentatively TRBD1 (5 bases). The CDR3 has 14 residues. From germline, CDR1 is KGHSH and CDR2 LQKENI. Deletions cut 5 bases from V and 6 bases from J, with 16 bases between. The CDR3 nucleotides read TGTGCCAGCTCATCCCCGACAGATCTACATGGCTACACCTTC. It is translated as CASSSPTDLHGYTF.

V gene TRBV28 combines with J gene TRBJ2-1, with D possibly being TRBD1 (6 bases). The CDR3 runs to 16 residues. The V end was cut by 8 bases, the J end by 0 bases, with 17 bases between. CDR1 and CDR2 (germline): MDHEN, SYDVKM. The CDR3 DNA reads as TGTGCCAGCTCAGGGGTCCTGTTTAGCTCCTACAATGAGCAGTTCTTC. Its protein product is CASSGVLFSSYNEQFF.

Written as DNA, the CDR3 is TGTGCCAGCAGCGTAGAACAGGGCTACGAGCAGTACTTC. Its translation: CASSVEQGYEQYF. This chain uses TRBV9 with TRBJ2-7; D is perhaps TRBD1 (6 bases). The V end lost 0 bases, the J end lost 3 bases, and 7 bases lay between the germline ends. The germline CDR1 and CDR2 sequences are SGDLS and YYNGEE. This CDR3 spans 13 amino acids.

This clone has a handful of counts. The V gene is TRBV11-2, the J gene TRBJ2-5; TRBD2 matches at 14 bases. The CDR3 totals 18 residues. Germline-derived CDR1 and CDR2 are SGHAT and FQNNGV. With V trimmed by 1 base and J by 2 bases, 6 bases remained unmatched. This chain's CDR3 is CASSLAPGTSGSQETQYF. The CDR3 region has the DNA TGTGCCAGCAGCTTAGCTCCCGGGACTAGCGGGAGTCAAGAGACCCAGTACTTC.

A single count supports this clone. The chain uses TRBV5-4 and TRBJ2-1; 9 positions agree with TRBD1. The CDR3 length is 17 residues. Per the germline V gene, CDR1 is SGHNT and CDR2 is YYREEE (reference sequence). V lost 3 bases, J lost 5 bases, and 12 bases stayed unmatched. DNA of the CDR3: TGTGCCAGCAGCTGGAAACAGGGGGCCTGGACTGACAATGAGCAGTTCTTC. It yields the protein CASSWKQGAWTDNEQFF.

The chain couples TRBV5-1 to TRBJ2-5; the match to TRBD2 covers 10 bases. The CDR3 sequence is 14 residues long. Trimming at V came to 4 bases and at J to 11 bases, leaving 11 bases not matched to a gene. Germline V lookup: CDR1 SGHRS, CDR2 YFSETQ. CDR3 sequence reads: CASSGASGGLEQYF. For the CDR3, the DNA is TGCGCCAGCAGCGGGGCTAGCGGGGGTCTGGAGCAGTACTTC.

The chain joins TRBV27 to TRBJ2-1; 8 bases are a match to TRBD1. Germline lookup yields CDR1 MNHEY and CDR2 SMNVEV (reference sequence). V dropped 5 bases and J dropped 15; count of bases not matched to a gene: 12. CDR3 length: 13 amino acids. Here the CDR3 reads CASSLSGGGKSFF. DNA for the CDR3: TGTGCCAGCAGTCTTTCAGGGGGCGGGAAGTCGTTCTTC.

This CDR3 is CASSSPGTGFFLGNEQFF. CDR3 DNA sequence: TGTGCCAGCAGTTCCCCCGGGACAGGGTTTTTCCTGGGAAATGAGCAGTTCTTC. The chain carries TRBV28 and TRBJ2-1; 9 bases fit TRBD1. CDR1 and CDR2 from the germline V gene are MDHEN and SYDVKM. The CDR3 runs to 18 residues. The ends lost 4 bases at V and 7 bases at J; junction bases unmatched: 17.

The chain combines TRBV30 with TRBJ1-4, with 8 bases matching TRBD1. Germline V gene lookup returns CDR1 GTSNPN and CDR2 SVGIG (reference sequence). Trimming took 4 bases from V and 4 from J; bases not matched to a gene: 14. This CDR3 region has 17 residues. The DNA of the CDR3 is TGTGCCTGGAAAAATGGGCCCGAGACAGGGGTTAATGAAAAACTGTTTTTT. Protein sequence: CAWKNGPETGVNEKLFF.